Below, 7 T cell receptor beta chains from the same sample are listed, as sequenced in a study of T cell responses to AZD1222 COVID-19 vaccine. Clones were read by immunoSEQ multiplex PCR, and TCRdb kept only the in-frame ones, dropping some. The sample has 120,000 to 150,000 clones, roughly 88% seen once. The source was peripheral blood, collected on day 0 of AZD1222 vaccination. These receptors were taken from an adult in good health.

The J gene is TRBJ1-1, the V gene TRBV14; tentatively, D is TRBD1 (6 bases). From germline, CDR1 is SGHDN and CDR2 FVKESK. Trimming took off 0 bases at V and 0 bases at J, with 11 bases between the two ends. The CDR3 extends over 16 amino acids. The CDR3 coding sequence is TGTGCCAGCAGCCAAGATTTCGGACAGCTGAACACTGAAGCTTTCTTT. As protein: CASSQDFGQLNTEAFF. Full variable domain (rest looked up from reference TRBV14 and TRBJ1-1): EAGVTQFPSHSVIEKGQTVTLRCDPISGHDNLYWYRRVMGKEIKFLLHFVKESKQDESGMPNNRFLAERTGGTYSTLKVQPAELEDSGVYFCASSQDFGQLNTEAFFGQGTRLTVV.

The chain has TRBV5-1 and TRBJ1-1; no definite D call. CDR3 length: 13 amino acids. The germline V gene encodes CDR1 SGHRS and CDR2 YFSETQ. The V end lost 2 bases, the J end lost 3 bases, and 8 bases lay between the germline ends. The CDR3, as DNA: TGCGCCAGCAGCTTTGGGAAGGACACTGAAGCTTTCTTT. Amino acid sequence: CASSFGKDTEAFF.

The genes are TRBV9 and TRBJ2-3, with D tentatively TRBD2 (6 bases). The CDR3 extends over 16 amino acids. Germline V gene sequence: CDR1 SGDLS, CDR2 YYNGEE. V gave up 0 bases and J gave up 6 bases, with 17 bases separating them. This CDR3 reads CASSVAGTPTQDTQYF. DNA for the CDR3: TGTGCCAGCAGCGTAGCTGGGACTCCAACACAGGATACGCAGTATTTT.

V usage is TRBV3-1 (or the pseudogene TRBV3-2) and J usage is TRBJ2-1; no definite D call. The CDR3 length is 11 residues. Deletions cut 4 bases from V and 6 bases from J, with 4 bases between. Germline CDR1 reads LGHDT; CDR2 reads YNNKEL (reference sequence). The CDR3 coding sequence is TGTGCCAGCAGCCTGAGCAATGAGCAGTTCTTC. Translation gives CASSLSNEQFF.

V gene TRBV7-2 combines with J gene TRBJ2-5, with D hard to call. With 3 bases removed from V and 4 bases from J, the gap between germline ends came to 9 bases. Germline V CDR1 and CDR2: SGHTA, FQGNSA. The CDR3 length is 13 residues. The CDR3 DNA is TGTGCCAGCAGCTTTGGTGGCCCAGAGACCCAGTACTTC. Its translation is CASSFGGPETQYF. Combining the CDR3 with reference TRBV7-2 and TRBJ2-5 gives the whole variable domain GAGVSQSPSNKVTEKGKDVELRCDPISGHTALYWYRQSLGQGLEFLIYFQGNSAPDKSGLPSDRFSAERTGGSVSTLTIQRTQQEDSAVYLCASSFGGPETQYFGPGTRLLVL.

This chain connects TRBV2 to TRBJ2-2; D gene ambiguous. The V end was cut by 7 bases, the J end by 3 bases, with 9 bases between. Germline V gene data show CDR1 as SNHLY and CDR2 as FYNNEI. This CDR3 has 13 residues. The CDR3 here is CASIPWDTGELFF. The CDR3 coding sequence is TGTGCCAGCATCCCGTGGGACACCGGGGAGCTGTTTTTT.

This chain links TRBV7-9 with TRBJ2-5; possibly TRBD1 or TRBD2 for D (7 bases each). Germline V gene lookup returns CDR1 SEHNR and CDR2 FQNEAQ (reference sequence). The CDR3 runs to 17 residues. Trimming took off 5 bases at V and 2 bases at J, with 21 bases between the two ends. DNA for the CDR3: TGTGCCAGCAGCCTCAACAGGGGAGGGAATACACAAGAGACCCAGTACTTC. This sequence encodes CASSLNRGGNTQETQYF.